The clone carrying this T cell receptor (beta chain) appeared many times. TCRdb passed the 5' RACE reads through MiXCR, listing each CDR3 protein once. The profile covers approximately 50,000 distinct CDR3 sequences, with approximately 14% appearing a single time and about 16% taken by the ten largest. The sample comes from a study of T cells of healthy individuals. Unmatched junction bases numbered 9, after V lost 0 bases and J lost 6 bases. Germline CDR1 is SGHRS and CDR2 is YFSETQ. The CDR3 covers 15 residues. This chain connects TRBV5-1 to TRBJ2-7; 7 bases align to TRBD2. This clonotype originated in a human donor in good health. The CDR3 sequence: CASSLVAGEGFEQYF. DNA for the CDR3: TGCGCCAGCAGCTTGGTAGCTGGGGAGGGGTTCGAGCAGTACTTC. Drawing the rest from reference TRBV5-1 and TRBJ2-7, the complete variable domain is KAGVTQTPRYLIKTRGQQVTLSCSPISGHRSVSWYQQTPGQGLQFLFEYFSETQRNKGNFPGRFSGRQFSNSRSEMNVSTLELGDSALYLCASSLVAGEGFEQYFGPGTRLTVT.